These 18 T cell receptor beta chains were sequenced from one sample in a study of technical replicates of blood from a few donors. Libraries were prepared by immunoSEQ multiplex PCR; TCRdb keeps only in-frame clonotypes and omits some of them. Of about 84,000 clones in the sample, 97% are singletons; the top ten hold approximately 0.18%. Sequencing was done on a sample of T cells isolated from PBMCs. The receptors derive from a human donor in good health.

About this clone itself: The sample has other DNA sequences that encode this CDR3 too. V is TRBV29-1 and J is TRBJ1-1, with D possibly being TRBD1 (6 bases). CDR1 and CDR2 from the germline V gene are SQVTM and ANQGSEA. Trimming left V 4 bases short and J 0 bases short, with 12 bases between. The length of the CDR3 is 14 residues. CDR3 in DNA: TGCAGCGTTGCCCCGGGACATTTGAACACTGAAGCTTTCTTT. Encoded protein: CSVAPGHLNTEAFF. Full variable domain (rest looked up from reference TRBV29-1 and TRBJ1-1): SAVISQKPSRDICQRGTSLTIQCQVDSQVTMMFWYRQQPGQSLTLIATANQGSEATYESGFVIDKFPISRPNLTFSTLTVSNMSPEDSSIYLCSVAPGHLNTEAFFGQGTRLTVV.

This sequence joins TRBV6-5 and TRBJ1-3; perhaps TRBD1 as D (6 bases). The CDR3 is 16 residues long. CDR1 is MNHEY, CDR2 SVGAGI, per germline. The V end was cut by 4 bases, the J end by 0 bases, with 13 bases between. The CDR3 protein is CASSSLRGISGNTIYF. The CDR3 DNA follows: TGTGCCAGCAGTTCGCTCAGGGGTATCTCTGGAAACACCATATATTTT.

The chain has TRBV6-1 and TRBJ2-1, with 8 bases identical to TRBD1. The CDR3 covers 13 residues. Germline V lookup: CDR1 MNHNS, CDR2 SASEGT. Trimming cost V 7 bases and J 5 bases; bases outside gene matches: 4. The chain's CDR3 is CASKGQGNNEQFF. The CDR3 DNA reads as TGTGCCAGCAAAGGACAGGGCAACAATGAGCAGTTCTTC.

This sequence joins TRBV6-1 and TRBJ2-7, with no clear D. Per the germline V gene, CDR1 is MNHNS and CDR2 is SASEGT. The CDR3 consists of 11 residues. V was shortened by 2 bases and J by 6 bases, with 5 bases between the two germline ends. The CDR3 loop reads CASSELPEQYF. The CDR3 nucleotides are TGTGCCAGCAGTGAACTACCCGAGCAGTACTTC.

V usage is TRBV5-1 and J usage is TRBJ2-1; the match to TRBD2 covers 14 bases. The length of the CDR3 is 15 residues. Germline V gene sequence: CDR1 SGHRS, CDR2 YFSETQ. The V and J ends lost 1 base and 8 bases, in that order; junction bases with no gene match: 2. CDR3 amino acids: CASSLLTSGRDEQFF. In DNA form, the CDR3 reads TGCGCCAGCAGCTTGCTGACTAGCGGGAGGGATGAGCAGTTCTTC.

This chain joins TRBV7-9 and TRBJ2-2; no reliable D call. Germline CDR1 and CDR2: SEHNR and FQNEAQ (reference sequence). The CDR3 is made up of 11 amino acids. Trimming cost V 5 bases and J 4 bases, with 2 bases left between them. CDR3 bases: TGTGCCAGCAGCCTCACCGGGGAGCTGTTTTTT. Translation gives CASSLTGELFF. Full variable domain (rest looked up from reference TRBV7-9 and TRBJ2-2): DTGVSQNPRHKITKRGQNVTFRCDPISEHNRLYWYRQTLGQGPEFLTYFQNEAQLEKSRLLSDRFSAERPKGSFSTLEIQRTEQGDSAMYLCASSLTGELFFGEGSRLTVL.

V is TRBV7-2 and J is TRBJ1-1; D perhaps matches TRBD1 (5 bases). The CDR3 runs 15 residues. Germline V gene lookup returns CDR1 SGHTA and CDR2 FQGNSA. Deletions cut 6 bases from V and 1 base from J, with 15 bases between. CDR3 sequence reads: CASSLKDSANTEAFF. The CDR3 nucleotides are TGTGCCAGCAGTTTAAAAGACAGCGCGAACACTGAAGCTTTCTTT. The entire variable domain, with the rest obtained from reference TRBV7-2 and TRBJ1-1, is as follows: GAGVSQSPSNKVTEKGKDVELRCDPISGHTALYWYRQSLGQGLEFLIYFQGNSAPDKSGLPSDRFSAERTGGSVSTLTIQRTQQEDSAVYLCASSLKDSANTEAFFGQGTRLTVV.

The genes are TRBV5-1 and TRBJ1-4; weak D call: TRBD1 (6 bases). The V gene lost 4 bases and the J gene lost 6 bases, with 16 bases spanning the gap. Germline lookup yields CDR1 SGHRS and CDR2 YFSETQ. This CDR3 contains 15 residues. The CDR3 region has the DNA TGCGCCAGCAGCCTGTTGCCAGGGGTGGATGAAAAACTGTTTTTT. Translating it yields CASSLLPGVDEKLFF. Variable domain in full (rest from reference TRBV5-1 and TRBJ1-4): KAGVTQTPRYLIKTRGQQVTLSCSPISGHRSVSWYQQTPGQGLQFLFEYFSETQRNKGNFPGRFSGRQFSNSRSEMNVSTLELGDSALYLCASSLLPGVDEKLFFGSGTQLSVL.

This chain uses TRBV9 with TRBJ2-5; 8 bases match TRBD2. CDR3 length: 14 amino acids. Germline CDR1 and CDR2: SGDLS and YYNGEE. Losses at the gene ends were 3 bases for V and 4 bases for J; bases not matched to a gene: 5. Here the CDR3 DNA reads TGTGCCAGCAGCGCCGGGGGGGCCTTAGAGACCCAGTACTTC. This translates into CASSAGGALETQYF.

The CDR3 loop is CASSFTGGEQYF. Written as DNA, the CDR3 is TGTGCCAGCAGCTTTACCGGGGGTGAGCAGTACTTC. The rearrangement uses TRBV27 and TRBJ2-7, with D possibly matching TRBD2 (6 bases). Trimming shortened V by 6 bases and J by 7 bases, and 13 bases separated the two germline ends. CDR1 is MNHEY and CDR2 is SMNVEV in the germline V gene (reference sequence). This CDR3 has 12 amino acids.

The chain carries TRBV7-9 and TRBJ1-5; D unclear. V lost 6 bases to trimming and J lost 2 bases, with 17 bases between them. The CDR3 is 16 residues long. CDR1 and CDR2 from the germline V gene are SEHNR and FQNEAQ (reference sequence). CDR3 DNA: TGTGCCAGCAGTACAGCGGGAGGAGGTGGCAATCAGCCCCAGCATTTT. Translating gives CASSTAGGGGNQPQHF.

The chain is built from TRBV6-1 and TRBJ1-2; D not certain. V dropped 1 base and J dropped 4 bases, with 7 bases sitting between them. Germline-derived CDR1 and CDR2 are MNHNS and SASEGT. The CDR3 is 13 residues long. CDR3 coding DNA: TGTGCCAGCAGTGAAGGGGCGACCTATGGCTACACCTTC. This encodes CASSEGATYGYTF.

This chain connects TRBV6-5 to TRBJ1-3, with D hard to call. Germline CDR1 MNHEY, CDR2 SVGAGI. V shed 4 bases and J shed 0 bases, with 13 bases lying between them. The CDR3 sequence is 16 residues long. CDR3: CASSSWTASSGNTIYF. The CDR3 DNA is TGTGCCAGCAGTTCCTGGACTGCCTCCTCTGGAAACACCATATATTTT.

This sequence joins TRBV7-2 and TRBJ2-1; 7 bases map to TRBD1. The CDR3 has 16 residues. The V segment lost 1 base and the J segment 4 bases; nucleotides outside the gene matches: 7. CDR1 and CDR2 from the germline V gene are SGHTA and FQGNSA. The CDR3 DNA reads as TGTGCCAGCAGCTTAGGGCTTTGGGACAGTTACAATGAGCAGTTCTTC. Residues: CASSLGLWDSYNEQFF.

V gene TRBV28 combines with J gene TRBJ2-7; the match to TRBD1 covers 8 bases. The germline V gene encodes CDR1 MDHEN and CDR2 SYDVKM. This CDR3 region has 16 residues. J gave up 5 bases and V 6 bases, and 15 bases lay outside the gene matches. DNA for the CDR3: TGTGCCAGCAGCCCGTCAGGGGGCAGATTAGCGGACGAGCAGTACTTC. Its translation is CASSPSGGRLADEQYF.

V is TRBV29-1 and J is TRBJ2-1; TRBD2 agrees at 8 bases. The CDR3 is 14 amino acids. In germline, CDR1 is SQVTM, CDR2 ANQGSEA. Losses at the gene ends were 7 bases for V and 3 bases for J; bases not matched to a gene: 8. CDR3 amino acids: CSGLSGIRYNEQFF. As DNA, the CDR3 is TGCAGCGGTCTTAGCGGGATACGCTACAATGAGCAGTTCTTC.

The CDR3, as DNA: TGTGCCAGCAGTGAAACGGTAGCGGGAATACAAGAGACCCAGTACTTC. Its translation: CASSETVAGIQETQYF. The rearrangement links TRBV2 to TRBJ2-5; 8 bases line up with TRBD2. This CDR3 comprises 16 residues. Per germline, CDR1 SNHLY and CDR2 FYNNEI. The V and J ends lost 2 bases and 2 bases, in that order; junction bases with no gene match: 7.

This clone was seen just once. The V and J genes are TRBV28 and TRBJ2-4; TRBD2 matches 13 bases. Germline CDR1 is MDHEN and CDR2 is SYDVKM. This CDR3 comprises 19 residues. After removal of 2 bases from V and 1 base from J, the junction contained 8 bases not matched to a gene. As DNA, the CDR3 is TGTGCCAGCAGTTTAACTAGCGGGGGGGCGAAGGGGGCCAAAAACATTCAGTACTTC. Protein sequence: CASSLTSGGAKGAKNIQYF.